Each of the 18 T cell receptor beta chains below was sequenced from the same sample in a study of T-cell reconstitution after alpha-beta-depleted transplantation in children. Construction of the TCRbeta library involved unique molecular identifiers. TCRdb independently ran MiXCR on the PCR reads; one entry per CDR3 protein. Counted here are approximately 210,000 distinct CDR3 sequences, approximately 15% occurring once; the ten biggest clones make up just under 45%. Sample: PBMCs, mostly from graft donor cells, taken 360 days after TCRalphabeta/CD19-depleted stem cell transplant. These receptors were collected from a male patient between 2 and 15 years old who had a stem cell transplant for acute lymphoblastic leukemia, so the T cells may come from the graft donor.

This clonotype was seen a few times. The DNA for the CDR3 is TGTGCCACCCGCAGGGCAGGAGAGACCCAGTACTTC. This codes for CATRRAGETQYF. The J gene is TRBJ2-5, the V gene TRBV6-5, with D possibly TRBD1 on 5 matching bases. This CDR3 region has 12 residues. Per the germline V gene, CDR1 is MNHEY and CDR2 is SVGAGI. The germline V and J ends were trimmed by 10 bases and 4 bases, with 13 bases remaining between them.

The CDR3 DNA reads as TGTGCTAGTGGACCTGACAGGGCGAGTCTCTACGAGCAGTACTTC. Translated, it gives CASGPDRASLYEQYF. V usage is TRBV12-5 and J usage is TRBJ2-7; 7 bases map to TRBD1. The CDR3 sequence is 15 residues long. V lost 6 bases and J lost 3; bases outside the gene matches: 11. Germline V gene sequence: CDR1 LGHNT, CDR2 FRNRAP.

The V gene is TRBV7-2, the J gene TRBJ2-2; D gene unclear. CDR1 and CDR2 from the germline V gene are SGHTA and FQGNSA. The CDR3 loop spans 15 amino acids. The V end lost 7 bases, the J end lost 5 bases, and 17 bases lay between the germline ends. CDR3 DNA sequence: TGTGCCAGCACCCGGCTCCGGGCCAGGACCGGGGAGCTGTTTTTT. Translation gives CASTRLRARTGELFF.

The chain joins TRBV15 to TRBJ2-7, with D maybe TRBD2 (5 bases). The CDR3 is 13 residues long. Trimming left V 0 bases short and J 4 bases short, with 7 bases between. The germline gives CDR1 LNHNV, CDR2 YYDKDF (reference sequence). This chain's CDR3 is CATSRDPGYEQYF. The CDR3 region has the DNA TGTGCCACCAGCAGAGATCCGGGGTACGAGCAGTACTTC.

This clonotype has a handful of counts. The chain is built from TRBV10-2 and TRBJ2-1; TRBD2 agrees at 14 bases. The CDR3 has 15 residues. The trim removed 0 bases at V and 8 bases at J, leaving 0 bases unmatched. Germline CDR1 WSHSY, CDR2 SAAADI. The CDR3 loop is CASSESTSGRDEQFF. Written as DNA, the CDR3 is TGCGCCAGCAGTGAGTCGACTAGCGGGAGGGATGAGCAGTTCTTC.

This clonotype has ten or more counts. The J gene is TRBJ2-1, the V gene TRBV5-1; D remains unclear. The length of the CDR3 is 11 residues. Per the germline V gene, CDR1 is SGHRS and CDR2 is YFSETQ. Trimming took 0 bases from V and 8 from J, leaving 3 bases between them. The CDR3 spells CASSLVDEQFF. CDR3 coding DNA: TGCGCCAGCAGCTTGGTCGATGAGCAGTTCTTC. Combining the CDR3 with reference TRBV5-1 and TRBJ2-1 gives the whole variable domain KAGVTQTPRYLIKTRGQQVTLSCSPISGHRSVSWYQQTPGQGLQFLFEYFSETQRNKGNFPGRFSGRQFSNSRSEMNVSTLELGDSALYLCASSLVDEQFFGPGTRLTVL.

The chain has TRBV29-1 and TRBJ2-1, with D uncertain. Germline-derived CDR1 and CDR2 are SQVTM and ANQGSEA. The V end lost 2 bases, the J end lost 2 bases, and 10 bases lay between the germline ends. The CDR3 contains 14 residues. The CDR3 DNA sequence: TGCAGCGTTGAAACCCCGGTAGCCTACAATGAGCAGTTCTTC. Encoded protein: CSVETPVAYNEQFF.

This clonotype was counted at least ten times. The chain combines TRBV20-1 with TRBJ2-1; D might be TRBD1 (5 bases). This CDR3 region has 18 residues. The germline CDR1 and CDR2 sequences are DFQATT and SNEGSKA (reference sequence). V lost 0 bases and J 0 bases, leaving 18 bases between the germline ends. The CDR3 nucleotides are TGCAGTGCTAGAGAATTACAGGTGGGAAAAAGCTCCTACAATGAGCAGTTCTTC. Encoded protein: CSARELQVGKSSYNEQFF.

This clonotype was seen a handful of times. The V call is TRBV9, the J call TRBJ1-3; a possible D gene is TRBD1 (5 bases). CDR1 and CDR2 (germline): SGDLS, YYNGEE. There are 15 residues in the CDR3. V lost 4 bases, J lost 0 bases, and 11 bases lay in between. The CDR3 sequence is CASSPYGGSGNTIYF. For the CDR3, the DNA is TGTGCCAGCAGCCCTTATGGGGGCTCTGGAAACACCATATATTTT.

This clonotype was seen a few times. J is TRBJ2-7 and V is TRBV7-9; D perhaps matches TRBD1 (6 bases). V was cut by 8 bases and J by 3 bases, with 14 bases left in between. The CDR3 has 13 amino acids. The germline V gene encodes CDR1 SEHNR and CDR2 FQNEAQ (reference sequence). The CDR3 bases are TGTGCCAGCGGCCGGGACATAGGCTACGAGCAGTACTTC. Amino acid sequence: CASGRDIGYEQYF.

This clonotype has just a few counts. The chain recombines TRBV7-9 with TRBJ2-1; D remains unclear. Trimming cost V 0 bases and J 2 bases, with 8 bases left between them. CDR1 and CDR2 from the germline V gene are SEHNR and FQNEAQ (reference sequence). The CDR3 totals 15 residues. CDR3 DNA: TGTGCCAGCAGCTTAGCTAGCATGCCCTACAATGAGCAGTTCTTC. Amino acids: CASSLASMPYNEQFF.

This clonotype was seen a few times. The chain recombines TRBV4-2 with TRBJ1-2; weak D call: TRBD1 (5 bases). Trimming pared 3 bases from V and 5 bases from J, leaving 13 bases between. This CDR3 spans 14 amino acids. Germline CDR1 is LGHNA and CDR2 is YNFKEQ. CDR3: CASSQDMEGYGYTF. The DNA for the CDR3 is TGTGCCAGCAGCCAGGACATGGAGGGTTATGGCTACACCTTC.

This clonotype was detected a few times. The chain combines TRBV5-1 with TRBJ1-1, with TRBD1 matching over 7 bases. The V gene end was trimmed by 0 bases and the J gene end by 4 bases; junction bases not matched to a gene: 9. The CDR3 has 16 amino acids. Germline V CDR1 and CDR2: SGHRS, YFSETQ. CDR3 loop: CASSLGQGLWGTEAFF. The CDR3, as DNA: TGCGCCAGCAGCTTGGGACAGGGCCTATGGGGCACTGAAGCTTTCTTT.

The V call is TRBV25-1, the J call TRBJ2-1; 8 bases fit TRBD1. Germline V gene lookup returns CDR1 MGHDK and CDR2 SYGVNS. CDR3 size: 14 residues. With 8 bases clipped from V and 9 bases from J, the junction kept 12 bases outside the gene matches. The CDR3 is CASLPSDRDGEQFF. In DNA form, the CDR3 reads TGTGCCAGCTTACCATCGGACAGGGACGGTGAGCAGTTCTTC. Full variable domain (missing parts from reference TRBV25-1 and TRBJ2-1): EADIYQTPRYLVIGTGKKITLECSQTMGHDKMYWYQQDPGMELHLIHYSYGVNSTEKGDLSSESTVSRIRTEHFPLTLESARPSHTSQYLCASLPSDRDGEQFFGPGTRLTVL.

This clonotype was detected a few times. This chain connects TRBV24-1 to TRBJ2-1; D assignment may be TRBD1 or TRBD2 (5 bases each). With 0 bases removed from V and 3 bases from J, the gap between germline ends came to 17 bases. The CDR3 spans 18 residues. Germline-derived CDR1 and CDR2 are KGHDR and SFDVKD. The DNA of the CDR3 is TGTGCCACCAGTGATTTGCAAGATGGGGCGGGTTACTACAATGAGCAGTTCTTC. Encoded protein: CATSDLQDGAGYYNEQFF.

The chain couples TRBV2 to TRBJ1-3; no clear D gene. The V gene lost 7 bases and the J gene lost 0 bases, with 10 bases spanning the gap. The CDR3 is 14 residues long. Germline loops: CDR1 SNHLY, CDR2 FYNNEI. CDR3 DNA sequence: TGTGCCAGCATAGTAGGGTCCTCTGGAAACACCATATATTTT. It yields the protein CASIVGSSGNTIYF.

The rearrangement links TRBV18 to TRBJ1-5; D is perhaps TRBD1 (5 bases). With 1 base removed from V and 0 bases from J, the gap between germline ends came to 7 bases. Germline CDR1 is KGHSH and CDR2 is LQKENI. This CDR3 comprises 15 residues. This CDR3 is CASSPRGHSNQPQHF. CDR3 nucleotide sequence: TGTGCCAGCTCACCACGGGGCCATAGCAATCAGCCCCAGCATTTT.

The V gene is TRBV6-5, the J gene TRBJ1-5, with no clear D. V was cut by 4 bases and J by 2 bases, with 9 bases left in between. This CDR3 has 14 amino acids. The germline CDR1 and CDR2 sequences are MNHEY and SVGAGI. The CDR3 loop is CASSFDTGNQPQHF. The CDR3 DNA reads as TGTGCCAGCAGTTTCGACACCGGCAATCAGCCCCAGCATTTT.